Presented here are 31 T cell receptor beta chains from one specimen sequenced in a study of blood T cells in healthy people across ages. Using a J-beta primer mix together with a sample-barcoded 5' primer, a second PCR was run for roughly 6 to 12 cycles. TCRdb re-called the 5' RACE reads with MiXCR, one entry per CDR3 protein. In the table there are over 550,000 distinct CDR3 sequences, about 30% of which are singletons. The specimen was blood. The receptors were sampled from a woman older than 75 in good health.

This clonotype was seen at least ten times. For the CDR3, the DNA is TGTGCCAGCAGTTCTGGACTAGCGAGCACAGATACGCAGTATTTT. The encoded protein is CASSSGLASTDTQYF. The chain joins TRBV12-3 or TRBV12-4 to TRBJ2-3, with 9 positions matching TRBD2. The CDR3 is 15 residues long. V was pared by 4 bases and J by 0 bases, with 2 bases of the junction left unmatched.

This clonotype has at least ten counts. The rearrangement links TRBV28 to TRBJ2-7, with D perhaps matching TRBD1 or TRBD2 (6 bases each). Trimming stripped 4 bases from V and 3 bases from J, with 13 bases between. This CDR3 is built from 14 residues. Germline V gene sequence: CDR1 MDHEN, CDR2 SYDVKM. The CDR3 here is CASSSGDGGYEQYF. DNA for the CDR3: TGTGCCAGCAGTTCAGGGGACGGGGGCTACGAGCAGTACTTC.

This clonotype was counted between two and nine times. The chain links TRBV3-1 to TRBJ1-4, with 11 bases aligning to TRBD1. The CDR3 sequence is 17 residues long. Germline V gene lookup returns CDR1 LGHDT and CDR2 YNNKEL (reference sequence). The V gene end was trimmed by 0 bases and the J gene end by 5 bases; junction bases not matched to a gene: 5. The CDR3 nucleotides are TGTGCCAGCAGCCAAGATGGGACAGGGGGAGCAAATGAAAAACTGTTTTTT. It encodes CASSQDGTGGANEKLFF.

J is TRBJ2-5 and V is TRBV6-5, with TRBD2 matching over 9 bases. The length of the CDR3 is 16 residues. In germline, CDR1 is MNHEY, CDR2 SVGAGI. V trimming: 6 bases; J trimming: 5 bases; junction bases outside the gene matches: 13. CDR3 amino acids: CASSALLRGGSETQYF. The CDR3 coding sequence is TGTGCCAGCAGCGCCCTGTTGCGGGGGGGTTCCGAGACCCAGTACTTC.

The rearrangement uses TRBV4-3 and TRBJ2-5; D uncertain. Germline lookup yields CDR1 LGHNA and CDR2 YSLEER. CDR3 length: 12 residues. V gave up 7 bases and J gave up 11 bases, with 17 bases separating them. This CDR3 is CASNHPSTEQYF. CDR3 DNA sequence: TGCGCCAGCAACCACCCGAGTACTGAGCAGTACTTC.

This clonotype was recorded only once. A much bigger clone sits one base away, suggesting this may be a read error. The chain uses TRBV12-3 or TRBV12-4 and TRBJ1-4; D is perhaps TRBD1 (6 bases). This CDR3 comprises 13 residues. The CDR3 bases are TGTGCCAGCCGGTGGACAGTTAATGAAAAACGGTTTTTT. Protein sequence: CASRWTVNEKRFF.

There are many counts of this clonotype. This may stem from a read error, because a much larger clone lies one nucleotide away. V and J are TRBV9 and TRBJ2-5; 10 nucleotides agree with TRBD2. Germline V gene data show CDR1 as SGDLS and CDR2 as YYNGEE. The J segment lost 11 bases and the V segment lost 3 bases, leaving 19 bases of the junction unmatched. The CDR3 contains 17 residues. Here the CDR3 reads CASSAPQVAGGRREQYF. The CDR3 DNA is TGTGCCAGCAGCGCCCCCCAAGTAGCGGGGGGCCGGAGGGAGCAGTACTTC.

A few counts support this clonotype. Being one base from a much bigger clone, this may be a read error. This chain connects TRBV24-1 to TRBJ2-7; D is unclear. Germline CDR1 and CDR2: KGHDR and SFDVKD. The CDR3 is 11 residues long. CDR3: CATRDLHEQYF. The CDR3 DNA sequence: TGTGCCACCAGGGATTTGCACGAGCAGTACTTC.

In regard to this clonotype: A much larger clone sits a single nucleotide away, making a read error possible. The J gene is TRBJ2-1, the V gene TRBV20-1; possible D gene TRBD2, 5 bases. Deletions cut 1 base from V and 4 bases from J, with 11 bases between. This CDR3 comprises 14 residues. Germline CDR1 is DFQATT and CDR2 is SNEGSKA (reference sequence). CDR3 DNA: TGCAGTGCTAGAGGGCCCACTAGGTACAATGAGCAGTTCTTC. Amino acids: CSARGPTRYNEQFF.

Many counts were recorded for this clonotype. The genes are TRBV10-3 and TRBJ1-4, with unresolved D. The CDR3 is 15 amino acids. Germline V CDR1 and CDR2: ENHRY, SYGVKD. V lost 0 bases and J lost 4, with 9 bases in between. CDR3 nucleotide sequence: TGTGCCATCAGTGAGTCGGTGGTGGGTAATGAAAAACTGTTTTTT. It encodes CAISESVVGNEKLFF.

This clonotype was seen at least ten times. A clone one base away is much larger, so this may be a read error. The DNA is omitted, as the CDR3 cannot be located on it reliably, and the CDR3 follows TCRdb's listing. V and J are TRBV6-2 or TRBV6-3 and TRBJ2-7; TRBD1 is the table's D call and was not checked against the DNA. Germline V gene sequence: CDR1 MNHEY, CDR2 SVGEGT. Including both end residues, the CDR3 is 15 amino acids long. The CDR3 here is CASSSSDRAPHEQYF.

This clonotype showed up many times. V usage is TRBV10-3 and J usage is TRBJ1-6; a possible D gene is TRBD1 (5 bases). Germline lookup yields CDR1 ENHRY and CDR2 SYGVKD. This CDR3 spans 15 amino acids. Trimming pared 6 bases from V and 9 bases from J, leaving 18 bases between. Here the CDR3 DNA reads TGTGCCATCAGCCCGGGACGCAGGCAAGGTTCACCCCTCCACTTT. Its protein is CAISPGRRQGSPLHF.

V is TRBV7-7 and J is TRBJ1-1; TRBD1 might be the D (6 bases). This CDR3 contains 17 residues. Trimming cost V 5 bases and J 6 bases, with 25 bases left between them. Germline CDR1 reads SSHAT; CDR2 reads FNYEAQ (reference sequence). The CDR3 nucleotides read TGTGCCAGCAGCCCAGGGGCTCCTCAGGCCTCACGGGCTGAAGCTTTCTTT. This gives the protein CASSPGAPQASRAEAFF.

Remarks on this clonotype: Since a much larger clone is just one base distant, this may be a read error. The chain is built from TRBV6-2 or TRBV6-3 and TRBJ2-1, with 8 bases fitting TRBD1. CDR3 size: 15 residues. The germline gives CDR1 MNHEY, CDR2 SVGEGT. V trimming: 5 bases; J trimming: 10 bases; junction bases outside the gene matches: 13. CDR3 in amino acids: CASSVLGQESYEQFF. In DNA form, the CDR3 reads TGTGCCAGCAGTGTCCTGGGACAGGAGTCCTACGAGCAGTTCTTC.

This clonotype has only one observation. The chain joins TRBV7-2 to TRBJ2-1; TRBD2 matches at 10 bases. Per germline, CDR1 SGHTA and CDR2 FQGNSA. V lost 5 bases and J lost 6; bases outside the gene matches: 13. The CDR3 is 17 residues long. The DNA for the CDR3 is TGTGCCAGCAGCCCCAGTGGGGGGACTAGCGACCGCAATGAGCAGTTCTTC. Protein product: CASSPSGGTSDRNEQFF. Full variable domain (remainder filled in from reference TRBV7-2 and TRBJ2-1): GAGVSQSPSNKVTEKGKDVELRCDPISGHTALYWYRQSLGQGLEFLIYFQGNSAPDKSGLPSDRFSAERTGGSVSTLTIQRTQQEDSAVYLCASSPSGGTSDRNEQFFGPGTRLTVL.

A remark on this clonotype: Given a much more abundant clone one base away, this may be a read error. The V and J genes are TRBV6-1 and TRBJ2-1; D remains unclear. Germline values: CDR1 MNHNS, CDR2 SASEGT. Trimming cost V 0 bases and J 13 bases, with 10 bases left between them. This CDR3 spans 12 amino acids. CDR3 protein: CASSEAFQAQFF. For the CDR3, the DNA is TGTGCCAGCAGTGAAGCCTTCCAGGCCCAGTTCTTC.

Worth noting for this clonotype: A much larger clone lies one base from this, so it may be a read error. The CDR3 loop is CASSLAGTHSHEQYF. The CDR3 region has the DNA TGTGCCAGCAGCTTGGCGGGGACACACTCCCACGAGCAGTACTTC. This chain joins TRBV5-6 and TRBJ2-7, with D possibly TRBD1 on 6 matching bases. From germline, CDR1 is SGHDT and CDR2 YYEEEE. The CDR3 is 15 residues long.

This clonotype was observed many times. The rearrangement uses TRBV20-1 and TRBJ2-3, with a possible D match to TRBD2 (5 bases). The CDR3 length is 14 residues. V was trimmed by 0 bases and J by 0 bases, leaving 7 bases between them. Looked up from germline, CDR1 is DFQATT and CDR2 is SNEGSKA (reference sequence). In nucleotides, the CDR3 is TGCAGTGCTAGAGATACGGGGAGCACAGATACGCAGTATTTT. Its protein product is CSARDTGSTDTQYF.

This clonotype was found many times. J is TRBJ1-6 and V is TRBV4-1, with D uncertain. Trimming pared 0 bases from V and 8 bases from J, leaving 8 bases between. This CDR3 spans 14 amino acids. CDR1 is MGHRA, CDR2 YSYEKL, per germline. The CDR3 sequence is CASSQESSDSPLHF. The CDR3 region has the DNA TGCGCCAGCAGCCAAGAAAGCTCGGATTCACCCCTCCACTTT.

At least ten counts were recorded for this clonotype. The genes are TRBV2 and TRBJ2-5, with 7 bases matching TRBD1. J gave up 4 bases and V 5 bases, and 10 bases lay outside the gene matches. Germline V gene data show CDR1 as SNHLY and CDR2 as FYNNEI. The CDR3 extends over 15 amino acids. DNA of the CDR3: TGTGCCAGCAGTACGGGACAGCCGACGGGAGAGACCCAGTACTTC. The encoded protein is CASSTGQPTGETQYF.

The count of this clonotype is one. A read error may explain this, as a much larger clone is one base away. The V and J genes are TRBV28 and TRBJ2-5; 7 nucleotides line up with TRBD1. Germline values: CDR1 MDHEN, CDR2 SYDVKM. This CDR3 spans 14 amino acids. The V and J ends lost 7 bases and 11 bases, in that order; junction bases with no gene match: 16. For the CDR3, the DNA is TGTGCCAGCATCTTCAGGGGGTCCGGCAATGAGCAGTACTTC. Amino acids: CASIFRGSGNEQYF.

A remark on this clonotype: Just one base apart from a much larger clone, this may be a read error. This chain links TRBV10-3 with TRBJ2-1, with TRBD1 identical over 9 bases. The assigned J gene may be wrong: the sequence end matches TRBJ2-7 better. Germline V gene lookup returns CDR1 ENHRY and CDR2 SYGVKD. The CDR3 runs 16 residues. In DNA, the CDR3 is TGTGCCATCAGTGAGTCAGGGACAGGGTCCTACAATGAGCAGTACTTC. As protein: CAISESGTGSYNEQYF.

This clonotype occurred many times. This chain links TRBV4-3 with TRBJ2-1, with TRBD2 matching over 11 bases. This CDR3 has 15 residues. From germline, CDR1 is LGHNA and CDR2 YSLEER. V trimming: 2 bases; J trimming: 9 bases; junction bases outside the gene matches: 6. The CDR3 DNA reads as TGCGCCAGCAGCCAACTAGCGGGGGGACTCAGTGAGCAGTTCTTC. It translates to CASSQLAGGLSEQFF.

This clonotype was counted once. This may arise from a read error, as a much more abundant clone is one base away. The CDR3 DNA reads as TGCGCCACTGCGCGGGGACAGTTTAACAATGAGCAGTTCTTC. Protein sequence: CATARGQFNNEQFF. J is TRBJ2-1 and V is TRBV5-1; TRBD1 is a possible D gene (7 bases). The CDR3 totals 14 residues. V was cut by 9 bases and J by 5 bases, with 18 bases left in between. The germline gives CDR1 SGHRS, CDR2 YFSETQ.

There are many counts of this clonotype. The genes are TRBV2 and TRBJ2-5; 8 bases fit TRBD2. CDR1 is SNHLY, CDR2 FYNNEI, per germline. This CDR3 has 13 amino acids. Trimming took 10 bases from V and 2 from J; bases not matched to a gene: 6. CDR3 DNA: TGTGCCACCAAGGCGGGGGGTCAAGAGACCCAGTACTTC. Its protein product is CATKAGGQETQYF.

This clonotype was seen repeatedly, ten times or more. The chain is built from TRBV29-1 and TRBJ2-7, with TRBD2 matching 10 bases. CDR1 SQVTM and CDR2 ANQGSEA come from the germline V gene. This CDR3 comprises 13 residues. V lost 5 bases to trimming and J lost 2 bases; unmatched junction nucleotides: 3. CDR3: CSVRTSGPYEQYF. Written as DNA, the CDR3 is TGCAGCGTTAGGACTAGCGGACCCTACGAGCAGTACTTC.

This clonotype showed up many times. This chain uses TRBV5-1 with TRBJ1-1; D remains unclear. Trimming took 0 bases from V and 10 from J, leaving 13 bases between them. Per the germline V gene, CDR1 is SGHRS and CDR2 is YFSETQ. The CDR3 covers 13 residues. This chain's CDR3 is CASSLGSPAGAFF. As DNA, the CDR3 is TGCGCCAGCAGCTTGGGGAGTCCCGCCGGAGCTTTCTTT.

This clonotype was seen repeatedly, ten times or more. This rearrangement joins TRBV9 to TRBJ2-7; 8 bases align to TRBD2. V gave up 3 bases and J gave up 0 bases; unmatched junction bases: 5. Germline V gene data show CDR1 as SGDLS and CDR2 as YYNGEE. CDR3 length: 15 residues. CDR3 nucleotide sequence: TGTGCCAGCAGCGCCTCCGGACTAGCCTCCTACGAGCAGTACTTC. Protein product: CASSASGLASYEQYF.

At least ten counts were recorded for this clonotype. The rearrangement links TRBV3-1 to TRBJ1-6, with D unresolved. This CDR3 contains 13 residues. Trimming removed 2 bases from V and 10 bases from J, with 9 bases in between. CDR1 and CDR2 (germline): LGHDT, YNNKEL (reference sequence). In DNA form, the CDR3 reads TGTGCCAGCAGCCAAATGGGCGGCTCACCCCTCCACTTT. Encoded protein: CASSQMGGSPLHF.

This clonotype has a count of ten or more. CDR3 DNA: TGTGCCAGCAGCTTACTACTAGCGGGTAACACAGATACGCAGTATTTT. This translates into CASSLLLAGNTDTQYF. The genes are TRBV7-8 and TRBJ2-3; 9 positions match TRBD2. Losses at the gene ends were 2 bases for V and 2 bases for J; bases not matched to a gene: 5. The CDR3 spans 16 residues. Germline values: CDR1 SGHVS, CDR2 FQNEAQ.

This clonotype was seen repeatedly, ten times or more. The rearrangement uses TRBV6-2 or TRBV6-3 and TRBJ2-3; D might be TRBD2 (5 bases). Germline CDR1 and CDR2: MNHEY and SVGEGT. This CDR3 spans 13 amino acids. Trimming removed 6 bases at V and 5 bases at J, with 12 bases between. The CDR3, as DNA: TGTGCCAGCAGCCCCGGGGTGGTAGATACGCAGTATTTT. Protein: CASSPGVVDTQYF.